This record covers a single TCR beta chain. The sample originates from a study of blood T cell repertoires in COVID-19. The data were produced by immunoSEQ multiplex PCR, yet TCRdb's version contains in-frame clones alone and is incomplete. Of 200,000 to 300,000 clones in the sample, 86% were seen once. Germline lookup yields CDR1 SGDLS and CDR2 YYNGEE. The CDR3 has 15 residues. The junction had 6 bases not matched to a gene; V was cut back by 0 bases and J by 6 bases. This rearrangement joins TRBV9 to TRBJ2-1; 7 bases map to TRBD1. The source material was PBMCs or T cells enriched from blood (not recorded which). This clonotype was obtained from a young woman who had recovered from COVID-19. The CDR3 protein is CASSVGDRVVNEQFF. CDR3 DNA: TGTGCCAGCAGCGTAGGAGACAGGGTGGTCAATGAGCAGTTCTTC.